The sequence of this TCR beta chain was determined in a study of CD8 T cells in Susac syndrome (dated by TCRdb to between 2019 and 2020). Context from the whole study: Among the Susac syndrome patients who were sequenced, clinically active disease was present in six and clinical remission was observed in 8 or 9. At blood withdrawal, Susac syndrome patients were therapy-naive, treated with corticosteroids (with IVIg additionally given to some), or treated with IVIg alone. Whether CD8+ T cell activation and differentiation in Susac syndrome was antigen driven was tested using repertoire sequencing.

RNA was extracted with the RNeasy kit and about 0.45 to 1 ug was reverse transcribed using random hexamers. The immunoSEQ multiplex PCR assay, which covers 54 Vbeta and 13 Jbeta segments, was used to amplify TCR beta CDR3 regions. PCR amplification bias was corrected by using a synthetic template baseline for primer optimization and computational correction. The study's processing was this. Reads were annotated to V, D and J genes according to IMGT and were analyzed with immunoSEQ Analyzer, with only productive sequences retained. Clonality was calculated as one minus the Shannon entropy normalized by log2 of the number of productive unique sequences. Public and private clones were assessed among the 100 most prevalent clones of each patient and control. A clone was defined as Susac-specific if it was absent from the healthy and MS cohorts, from over 1,000 published viral clones and from other ImmuneACCESS disease sequences. TCRdb took the public reads, trimmed them with fastp at Q25, ran MiXCR for clone calling and kept in-frame beta chains. Rows with a matching CDR3 protein are joined into one entry that keeps the most common DNA and genes. The V and J calls follow TCRdb's processing rather than the paper's. The sample table holds roughly 150,000 distinct CDR3 sequences, of which roughly 96% were seen once. The ten largest clones represent 0.16% of the sample.

The paper's findings and limits, for the study overall: In the CD4+ T cell repertoire of Susac syndrome patients, clonal expansion was not detected. The number of individuals in the TCR sequencing and HLA analysis was recognized as being relatively small.

On this clonotype itself: Its antigen is not yet known. Nothing much larger sits one base from this clone, and base qualities are not available.

The CDR3, cysteine through phenylalanine, is 13 amino acids long. Only the CDR3 DNA is retained, 39 bases long and in frame from the first base. Sequences DFQATT (CDR1) and SNEGSKA (CDR2) are obtained from the germline V gene (reference sequence). Trimming takes 3 bases from V and 4 bases from J, and the germline ends sit 7 bases apart. Peripheral blood CD8+ and CD4+ T cells from healthy donors, Susac syndrome patients and multiple sclerosis patients were profiled using high-throughput TCR beta sequencing. Recently defined diagnostic criteria for definite or probable disease were met by the Susac syndrome patients. CD8+ TEMRA cells were enriched by FACS, while bulk CD8+ and CD4+ T cells were purified by magnetic negative isolation. Blood was drawn into EDTA tubes, processed within 24 hours, and PBMCs were isolated by density gradient centrifugation. PBMCs intended for TCR sequencing were frozen in liquid nitrogen and were later thawed in a 37 degrees C water bath. The sorted or isolated CD4+, CD8+ and CD8+ TEMRA cells reached a purity of at least 90%.

The chain is assembled from TRBV20-1 and TRBJ1-6; the D gene identity is not certain. The TCR comes from a human donor with Susac syndrome. Sequenced: CD4+ T cells from PBMCs. The CDR3 loop reads CSARVDYNSPLHF. The nucleotide sequence reads TGCAGTGCTAGGGTCGATTATAATTCACCCCTCCACTTT.